The 19 T cell receptor beta chains given below trace back to one sample, sequenced in a study of T cells in localized non-small cell lung cancer. TCRdb's table, derived via immunoSEQ multiplex PCR, lists solely in-frame clones and lacks some. Of 25,000 to 30,000 clones listed, roughly 90% are singletons. Source: peripheral blood, taken before any cancer treatment. These receptors were taken from a woman between 18 and 55 years old with stage I lung adenocarcinoma.

The chain employs TRBV21-1 and TRBJ2-1; the DNA was not used to check the table's D call, TRBD2. TRBV21-1 is described as a pseudogene. The CDR3 covers 14 residues. The CDR3 sequence is CASSPRSGPDEQFF. Here the CDR3 DNA reads TGTGCCAGCAGCCCTCGAAGCGGGCCGGATGAGCAGTTCTTC.

The rearrangement uses TRBV6-5 and TRBJ2-1, with D perhaps matching TRBD1 (5 bases). The CDR3 totals 11 residues. V was cut by 8 bases and J by 7 bases, with 9 bases left in between. Germline CDR1 reads MNHEY; CDR2 reads SVGAGI. As DNA, the CDR3 is TGTGCCAGCTTTAGGGGAAATGAGCAGTTCTTC. Protein: CASFRGNEQFF.

This chain connects TRBV9 to TRBJ2-5; TRBD1 aligns across 8 bases. CDR3 length equals 19 residues. Per germline, CDR1 SGDLS and CDR2 YYNGEE. Trimming removed 6 bases from V and 5 bases from J; junction bases left unmatched: 24. In nucleotides, the CDR3 is TGTGCCAGCACCACCGGGACAGGTTGGTTTTTGTGTTTTTGGGAGACCCAGTACTTC. The encoded protein is CASTTGTGWFLCFWETQYF.

V gene TRBV10-1 combines with J gene TRBJ1-1; the D gene is possibly TRBD1 (6 bases). Trimming shortened V by 5 bases and J by 3 bases, and 10 bases separated the two germline ends. Per germline, CDR1 WNHNN and CDR2 SYGVQD (reference sequence). The CDR3 has 13 amino acids. The CDR3, as DNA: TGCGCCAGCAGTTCCTACAGGGACACTGAAGCTTTCTTT. Residues: CASSSYRDTEAFF.

In nucleotides, the CDR3 is TGTGCCAGCAGCATTAGCGGGCTCTCCTACGAGCAGTACTTC. It specifies CASSISGLSYEQYF. V and J are TRBV7-9 and TRBJ2-7; 7 bases fit TRBD2. With 5 bases clipped from V and 0 bases from J, the junction kept 4 bases outside the gene matches. This CDR3 spans 14 amino acids. CDR1 and CDR2 (germline): SEHNR, FQNEAQ (reference sequence).

The V call is TRBV15, the J call TRBJ2-4, with a tentative D call TRBD2 (5 bases). The CDR3 extends over 17 amino acids. Germline CDR1 is LNHNV and CDR2 is YYDKDF (reference sequence). Trimming cost V 0 bases and J 3 bases, with 15 bases left between them. CDR3 sequence: CATSRDSGVGSKNIQYF. CDR3 sequence (DNA): TGTGCCACCAGCAGAGATTCTGGGGTGGGGAGCAAAAACATTCAGTACTTC.

This chain connects TRBV5-1 to TRBJ2-3; TRBD1 matches 7 bases. The CDR3 is 15 amino acids. J gave up 3 bases and V 3 bases, and 7 bases lay outside the gene matches. Germline assignment: CDR1 SGHRS and CDR2 YFSETQ. CDR3 loop: CASSSLQGQTDTQYF. CDR3 in DNA: TGCGCCAGCAGCTCCCTCCAGGGACAGACAGATACGCAGTATTTT. Looking up the rest from reference TRBV5-1 and TRBJ2-3 gives the full variable domain: KAGVTQTPRYLIKTRGQQVTLSCSPISGHRSVSWYQQTPGQGLQFLFEYFSETQRNKGNFPGRFSGRQFSNSRSEMNVSTLELGDSALYLCASSSLQGQTDTQYFGPGTRLTVL.

This chain joins TRBV2 and TRBJ2-7, with 7 bases that match TRBD1. The trim removed 7 bases at V and 0 bases at J, leaving 6 bases unmatched. CDR3 size: 14 residues. Germline assignment: CDR1 SNHLY and CDR2 FYNNEI. This CDR3 reads CASMAGTDSYEQYF. The CDR3 DNA reads TGTGCCAGCATGGCCGGGACAGACTCCTACGAGCAGTACTTC. The full variable domain, in which reference TRBV2 and TRBJ2-7 provide the parts outside the CDR3, is EPEVTQTPSHQVTQMGQEVILRCVPISNHLYFYWYRQILGQKVEFLVSFYNNEISEKSEIFDDQFSVERPDGSNFTLKIRSTKLEDSAMYFCASMAGTDSYEQYFGPGTRLTVT.

This clone has just a few counts. The chain recombines TRBV6-1 with TRBJ2-5; D not certain. V was pared by 4 bases and J by 1 base, with 10 bases between. The length of the CDR3 is 14 residues. Germline V gives CDR1 MNHNS, CDR2 SASEGT. The CDR3 sequence is CASSVGIGQETQYF. CDR3 DNA: TGTGCCAGCAGTGTGGGTATTGGCCAAGAGACCCAGTACTTC.

This chain links TRBV5-1 with TRBJ2-7; 7 bases match TRBD1. Germline CDR1 SGHRS, CDR2 YFSETQ. With V trimmed by 4 bases and J by 2 bases, 3 bases remained unmatched. CDR3 length: 13 residues. The chain's CDR3 is CASSPDRAYEQYF. DNA for the CDR3: TGCGCCAGCAGCCCTGACAGGGCCTACGAGCAGTACTTC.

The chain is built from TRBV18 and TRBJ1-5; tentative D call: TRBD1 (6 bases). The V and J ends lost 3 bases and 3 bases respectively, with 12 bases between them. Germline V gives CDR1 KGHSH, CDR2 LQKENI. There are 15 residues in the CDR3. This CDR3 is CASSPSGDYNQPQHF. The CDR3, as DNA: TGTGCCAGCTCACCTTCAGGGGATTACAATCAGCCCCAGCATTTT.

The V gene is TRBV5-1, the J gene TRBJ2-1; 8 nucleotides align to TRBD2. The V segment lost 6 bases and the J segment 4 bases; nucleotides outside the gene matches: 15. The CDR3 contains 17 residues. In germline, CDR1 is SGHRS, CDR2 YFSETQ. This CDR3 reads CASTTGFGSGTYNEQFF. The CDR3, as DNA: TGCGCCAGCACTACAGGATTCGGTAGCGGGACTTACAATGAGCAGTTCTTC.

V and J are TRBV6-1 and TRBJ2-6; D call uncertain. The V end was cut by 6 bases, the J end by 2 bases, with 2 bases between. The CDR3 loop spans 12 amino acids. CDR1 is MNHNS and CDR2 is SASEGT in the germline V gene. The CDR3 DNA is TGTGCCAGCAGACCTGGGGCCAACGTCCTGACTTTC. Translated: CASRPGANVLTF.

The genes are TRBV7-2 and TRBJ2-2; no reliable D call. Germline values: CDR1 SGHTA, CDR2 FQGNSA. The CDR3 loop spans 14 amino acids. Trimming pared 5 bases from V and 6 bases from J, leaving 13 bases between. CDR3 coding DNA: TGTGCCAGCAGCCCAACAACTCTACCCGGGGAGCTGTTTTTT. Translating gives CASSPTTLPGELFF.

This clone was counted between two and nine times. The chain joins TRBV7-9 to TRBJ1-2; D is ambiguous. Looked up from germline, CDR1 is SEHNR and CDR2 is FQNEAQ (reference sequence). The CDR3 runs to 13 residues. V lost 5 bases, J lost 7 bases, and 14 bases lay in between. Here the CDR3 reads CASSREKTGGYTF. CDR3 coding DNA: TGTGCCAGCAGCCGGGAGAAAACCGGTGGCTACACCTTC.

This clone was seen only a few times. The rearrangement links TRBV19 to TRBJ1-1; TRBD1 aligns across 8 bases. Trimming cost V 3 bases and J 8 bases; bases outside gene matches: 5. Germline V gene sequence: CDR1 LNHDA, CDR2 SQIVND (reference sequence). The CDR3 is 13 residues long. DNA for the CDR3: TGTGCCAGTAGTATCAACAGGGGGACCGAAGCTTTCTTT. As protein: CASSINRGTEAFF.

The chain employs TRBV15 and TRBJ2-1; possibly TRBD1 for D (6 bases). The CDR3 extends over 14 amino acids. Germline CDR1 and CDR2: LNHNV and YYDKDF (reference sequence). The V and J ends lost 8 bases and 3 bases respectively, with 14 bases between them. The CDR3 region is CATQTGDNYNEQFF. As DNA, the CDR3 is TGTGCCACCCAAACCGGGGACAACTACAATGAGCAGTTCTTC.

The chain carries TRBV30 and TRBJ1-1, with D possibly TRBD1 on 5 matching bases. Germline-derived CDR1 and CDR2 are GTSNPN and SVGIG (reference sequence). This CDR3 region has 13 residues. With 4 bases removed from V and 10 bases from J, the gap between germline ends came to 19 bases. The chain's CDR3 is CAWTMGLLMGAFF. In nucleotides, the CDR3 is TGTGCCTGGACAATGGGACTCTTGATGGGAGCTTTCTTT.

This clone is a singleton in its sample. The V call is TRBV4-1, the J call TRBJ2-7; D is unresolved. The germline CDR1 and CDR2 sequences are MGHRA and YSYEKL. Trimming took off 4 bases at V and 5 bases at J, with 15 bases between the two ends. The CDR3 totals 14 residues. CDR3 sequence reads: CASSPLGLFNEQYF. The CDR3 nucleotides are TGCGCCAGCAGCCCTCTCGGCCTATTTAACGAGCAGTACTTC.